The sequence of this T cell receptor beta chain was determined in a study of CD8+ T cells in alopecia areata. The sequencing template was cDNA reverse transcribed from extracted RNA. Sequenced by immunoSEQ multiplex PCR; TCRdb stores in-frame clones only, minus some. The table includes fewer than 200,000 clones, just under 60% detected once. V lost 3 bases to trimming and J lost 6 bases, with 8 bases between them. Germline V gene sequence: CDR1 SQVTM, CDR2 ANQGSEA. The CDR3 consists of 11 residues. The chain uses TRBV29-1 and TRBJ1-2; D not certain. This clonotype originated in a human donor with alopecia areata. Sample: CD4+ T cells sorted from blood, taken at week 0. The CDR3 DNA reads TGCAGCGTTGAGGGGAATGATGGCTACACCTTC. Translated: CSVEGNDGYTF. Full variable domain (remainder filled in from reference TRBV29-1 and TRBJ1-2): SAVISQKPSRDICQRGTSLTIQCQVDSQVTMMFWYRQQPGQSLTLIATANQGSEATYESGFVIDKFPISRPNLTFSTLTVSNMSPEDSSIYLCSVEGNDGYTFGSGTRLTVV.